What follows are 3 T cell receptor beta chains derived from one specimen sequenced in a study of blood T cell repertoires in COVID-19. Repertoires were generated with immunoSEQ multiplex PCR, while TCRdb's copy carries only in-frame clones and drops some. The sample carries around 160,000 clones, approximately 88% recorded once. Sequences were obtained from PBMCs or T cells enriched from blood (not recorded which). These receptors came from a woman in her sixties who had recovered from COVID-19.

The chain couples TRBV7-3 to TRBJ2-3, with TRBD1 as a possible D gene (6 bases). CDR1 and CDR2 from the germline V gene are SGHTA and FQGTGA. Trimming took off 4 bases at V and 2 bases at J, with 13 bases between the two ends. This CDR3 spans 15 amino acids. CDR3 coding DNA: TGTGCCAGCAGCTCCACGGGACACTTCACAGATACGCAGTATTTT. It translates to CASSSTGHFTDTQYF.

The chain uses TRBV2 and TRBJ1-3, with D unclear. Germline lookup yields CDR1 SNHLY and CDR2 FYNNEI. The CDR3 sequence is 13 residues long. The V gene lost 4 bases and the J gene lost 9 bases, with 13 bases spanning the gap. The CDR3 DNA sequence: TGTGCCAGCAGTGCGGCCGCCGGAGGCACCATATATTTT. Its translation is CASSAAAGGTIYF.

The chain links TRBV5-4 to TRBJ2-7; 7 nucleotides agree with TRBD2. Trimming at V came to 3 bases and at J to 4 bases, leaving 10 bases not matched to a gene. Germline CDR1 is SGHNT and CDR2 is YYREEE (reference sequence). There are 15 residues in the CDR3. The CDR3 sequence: CASSYGRAGLYEQYF. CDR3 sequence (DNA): TGTGCCAGCAGCTATGGACGAGCGGGACTGTACGAGCAGTACTTC. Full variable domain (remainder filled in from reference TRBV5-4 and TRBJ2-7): ETGVTQSPTHLIKTRGQQVTLRCSSQSGHNTVSWYQQALGQGPQFIFQYYREEENGRGNFPPRFSGLQFPNYSSELNVNALELDDSALYLCASSYGRAGLYEQYFGPGTRLTVT.